The 14 T cell receptor beta chains below were found in one sample sequenced in a study of early T cells in non-severe SARS-CoV-2 infection. TCRdb re-called the 5' RACE reads through MiXCR, storing one row per CDR3 protein. The table has some 59,000 distinct CDR3 sequences, about a tenth seen once. Material: whole blood. These receptors were collected from an adult who was a healthcare worker with PCR-confirmed SARS-CoV-2 infection or an uninfected control (not recorded which).

The sample holds many counts of this clonotype. The CDR3 coding sequence is TGCGCCAGCAGCCATCCTGGTAGGCAGAAAGAGACCCAGTACTTC. Its protein is CASSHPGRQKETQYF. This chain connects TRBV4-1 to TRBJ2-5, with D hard to call. Trimming removed 3 bases from V and 3 bases from J, with 14 bases in between. The CDR3 covers 15 residues. The germline V gene encodes CDR1 MGHRA and CDR2 YSYEKL.

This clonotype has only a few counts. The chain uses TRBV2 and TRBJ2-3; 10 bases are shared with TRBD1. V lost 6 bases, J lost 3 bases, and 6 bases stayed unmatched. Germline V gene sequence: CDR1 SNHLY, CDR2 FYNNEI. This CDR3 has 15 residues. DNA for the CDR3: TGTGCCAGCAGAGGGACAGGGGAGAGGACAGATACGCAGTATTTT. The encoded protein is CASRGTGERTDTQYF.

This clonotype was counted a few times. This chain connects TRBV5-4 to TRBJ2-5, with D uncertain. V was clipped by 4 bases and J by 2 bases, with 9 bases between them. The length of the CDR3 is 13 residues. Germline V gives CDR1 SGHNT, CDR2 YYREEE (reference sequence). The CDR3 spells CASSQNGQETQYF. The CDR3 coding sequence is TGTGCCAGCAGCCAGAATGGTCAAGAGACCCAGTACTTC.

This clonotype was seen a handful of times. The V and J genes are TRBV5-4 and TRBJ2-1; D is possibly TRBD2 (6 bases). CDR1 is SGHNT and CDR2 is YYREEE in the germline V gene (reference sequence). The CDR3 covers 14 residues. V lost 9 bases to trimming and J lost 4 bases, with 17 bases between them. The CDR3 nucleotides read TGTGCCACCCACCTCAGGGAGGCTTACAATGAGCAGTTCTTC. Translation: CATHLREAYNEQFF.

This clonotype came up a few times. The genes are TRBV12-3 or TRBV12-4 and TRBJ2-7; D not certain. The V and J ends lost 6 bases and 0 bases respectively, with 12 bases between them. The CDR3 runs to 14 residues. CDR3 coding DNA: TGTGCCAGCAGCAAAGTCGACCGCTCCTACGAGCAGTACTTC. This translates into CASSKVDRSYEQYF.

Ten or more counts support this clonotype. The rearrangement joins TRBV20-1 to TRBJ2-1, with D hard to call. Germline CDR1 reads DFQATT; CDR2 reads SNEGSKA (reference sequence). Trimming took off 3 bases at V and 6 bases at J, with 12 bases between the two ends. There are 13 residues in the CDR3. CDR3 coding DNA: TGCAGTGCTAGGGTATATAGAGGCAATGAGCAGTTCTTC. It codes for CSARVYRGNEQFF.

CDR3 amino acids: CASSDPRYYEQYF. The DNA for the CDR3 is TGTGCCAGCAGTGACCCAAGGTACTACGAGCAGTACTTC. The chain carries TRBV2 and TRBJ2-7; D is uncertain. Trimming left V 3 bases short and J 3 bases short, with 9 bases between. In germline, CDR1 is SNHLY, CDR2 FYNNEI. CDR3 length: 13 amino acids. The variable domain in full, with the rest retrieved from reference TRBV2 and TRBJ2-7, is EPEVTQTPSHQVTQMGQEVILRCVPISNHLYFYWYRQILGQKVEFLVSFYNNEISEKSEIFDDQFSVERPDGSNFTLKIRSTKLEDSAMYFCASSDPRYYEQYFGPGTRLTVT.

This clonotype was counted at least ten times. V usage is TRBV29-1 and J usage is TRBJ1-2; 7 bases are shared with TRBD1. The CDR3 consists of 13 residues. The V gene's germline CDR1 is SQVTM and CDR2 ANQGSEA. V shed 5 bases and J 5 bases; nucleotides not matched to a gene: 8. CDR3 nucleotide sequence: TGCAGCGTTCTCCCTCGGGACAGTTATGGCTACACCTTC. It is translated as CSVLPRDSYGYTF.

This clonotype was detected ten times or more. V usage is TRBV5-4 and J usage is TRBJ2-1; either TRBD1 or TRBD2 may supply D (5 bases each). V shed 0 bases and J shed 4 bases, with 11 bases lying between them. The CDR3 extends over 15 amino acids. Germline CDR1 SGHNT, CDR2 YYREEE (reference sequence). CDR3 coding DNA: TGTGCCAGCAGCTTGGCGGGGACCGTTTACAATGAGCAGTTCTTC. This gives the protein CASSLAGTVYNEQFF.

Many counts were recorded for this clonotype. The chain employs TRBV20-1 and TRBJ1-4; D gene unclear. The CDR3 loop spans 13 amino acids. V shed 1 base and J shed 8 bases, with 11 bases lying between them. CDR1 is DFQATT and CDR2 is SNEGSKA in the germline V gene (reference sequence). CDR3 in amino acids: CSARVEREEKLFF. As DNA, the CDR3 is TGCAGTGCTAGAGTGGAAAGGGAGGAAAAACTGTTTTTT.

This clonotype was recorded a few times. The V gene is TRBV10-2, the J gene TRBJ2-5, with a weak D call TRBD2 (6 bases). Germline CDR1 is WSHSY and CDR2 is SAAADI. V lost 4 bases and J lost 5, with 11 bases in between. The CDR3 length is 13 residues. The DNA of the CDR3 is TGCGCCAGCAGTGGCAGGACTATGGAGACCCAGTACTTC. Its protein is CASSGRTMETQYF.

This clonotype was seen at least ten times. The chain has TRBV5-4 and TRBJ2-5, with D possibly matching TRBD1 (6 bases). The V end was cut by 4 bases, the J end by 4 bases, with 17 bases between. The CDR3 sequence is 15 residues long. The germline V gene encodes CDR1 SGHNT and CDR2 YYREEE (reference sequence). CDR3 nucleotides: TGTGCCAGCAGCGAGATACAGGGTCTTGGAGAGACCCAGTACTTC. Amino acid sequence: CASSEIQGLGETQYF.

This clonotype was counted many times. The CDR3 region is CASKSEGFPGQAYNSPLHF. CDR3 coding DNA: TGTGCCAGCAAAAGTGAGGGATTTCCGGGACAGGCTTATAATTCACCCCTCCACTTT. The genes are TRBV21-1 and TRBJ1-6; TRBD1 is taken as the D call from the table, unchecked against the DNA. TRBV21-1 is a recognized pseudogene. The length of the CDR3 is 19 residues.

This clonotype was observed a handful of times. The chain couples TRBV5-6 to TRBJ1-1; 7 positions match TRBD1. Germline V gene data show CDR1 as SGHDT and CDR2 as YYEEEE. J was trimmed by 8 bases and V by 4 bases; bases with no gene match: 11. The CDR3 consists of 14 residues. The chain's CDR3 is CASSLGQPKGEAFF. In DNA, the CDR3 is TGTGCCAGCAGCCTGGGACAGCCGAAGGGAGAAGCTTTCTTT.